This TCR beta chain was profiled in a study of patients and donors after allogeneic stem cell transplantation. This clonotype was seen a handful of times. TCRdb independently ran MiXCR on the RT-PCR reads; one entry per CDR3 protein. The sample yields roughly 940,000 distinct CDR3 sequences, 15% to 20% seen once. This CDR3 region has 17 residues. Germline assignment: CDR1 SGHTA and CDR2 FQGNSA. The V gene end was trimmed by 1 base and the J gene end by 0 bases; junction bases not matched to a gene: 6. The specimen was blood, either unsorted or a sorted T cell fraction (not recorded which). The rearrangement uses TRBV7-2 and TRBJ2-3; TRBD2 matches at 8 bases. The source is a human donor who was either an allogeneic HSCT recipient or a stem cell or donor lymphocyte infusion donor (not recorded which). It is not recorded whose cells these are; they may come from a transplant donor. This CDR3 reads CASSLVAGGGSTDTQYF. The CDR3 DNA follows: TGTGCCAGCAGCTTAGTCGCGGGGGGAGGGAGCACAGATACGCAGTATTTT.